The rows below give T cell receptor beta chains drawn from one sample of a study of PD-1 blockade in classical Hodgkin lymphoma. Data came from immunoSEQ multiplex PCR; TCRdb stores just in-frame clones and leaves some out. The sample consists of 110,000 or so clones, 89% of them appearing once. This specimen consisted of peripheral blood mononuclear cells (PBMCs), obtained before the second cycle of nivolumab. The receptors here all came from a human donor with classical Hodgkin lymphoma. Both conserved end residues are part of each CDR3. A D gene is named only where the DNA matches it firmly. Size is omitted from some rows. Given values are once, few, many or a class for expanded clones.

size,J,D,V,CDR3,DNA
NA,TRBJ2-7,NA,TRBV11-2,CASSLARQSMEQYF,TGTGCCAGCAGCTTAGCGAGACAGAGCATGGAGCAGTACTTC
NA,TRBJ2-3,TRBD2,TRBV9,CASSVQAGGGTDTQYF,TGTGCCAGCAGCGTACAAGCGGGAGGAGGCACAGATACGCAGTATTTT
NA,TRBJ2-7,NA,TRBV4-2,CASSQGGRLEEQYF,TGTGCCAGCAGCCAAGGAGGAAGGCTCGAAGAGCAGTACTTC
NA,TRBJ2-7,NA,TRBV13,CASSPGHSSYEQYF,TGTGCCAGCAGCCCGGGACACAGCTCCTACGAGCAGTACTTC
once,TRBJ2-1,TRBD1,TRBV28,CASSPGTGGIRSYNEQFF,TGTGCCAGCAGCCCCGGGACAGGGGGTATAAGGTCCTACAATGAGCAGTTCTTC
once,TRBJ1-4,TRBD1,TRBV5-1,CASSPPGGDEKLFF,TGCGCCAGCAGCCCCCCAGGGGGGGATGAAAAACTGTTTTTT
NA,TRBJ2-7,TRBD1,TRBV10-3,CAIQTGGNEQYF,TGTGCCATCCAAACAGGGGGCAACGAGCAGTACTTC
NA,TRBJ1-4,NA,TRBV28,CASRVPGATNEKLFF,TGTGCCAGCAGAGTCCCGGGGGCAACTAATGAAAAACTGTTTTTT
NA,TRBJ2-2,NA,TRBV27,CASSTLAASAALELFF,TGTGCCAGCAGTACCTTAGCGGCGTCCGCTGCGTTGGAGCTGTTTTTT
NA,TRBJ1-2,NA,TRBV6-5,CASSSTDRMNGYTF,TGTGCCAGCAGTTCTACGGACAGAATGAACGGCTACACCTTC
NA,TRBJ2-4,TRBD2,TRBV7-9,CASSGLAGGTKNIQYF,TGTGCCAGCAGCGGACTAGCGGGAGGGACCAAAAACATTCAGTACTTC
few,TRBJ1-5,NA,TRBV30,CAWSVSGDQPQHF,TGTGCCTGGAGTGTGTCGGGCGATCAGCCCCAGCATTTT
NA,TRBJ2-7,NA,TRBV5-5,CASSQAGAYEQYF,TGTGCCAGCAGCCAGGCCGGAGCCTACGAGCAGTACTTC
NA,TRBJ1-1,NA,TRBV30,CAWSGGNTEAFF,TGTGCCTGGAGTGGTGGGAACACTGAAGCTTTCTTT
once,TRBJ1-5,NA,TRBV7-9,CASSPGQYSNQPQHF,TGTGCCAGCAGCCCTGGACAGTATAGCAATCAGCCCCAGCATTTT
NA,TRBJ2-3,NA,TRBV19,CASAVRPSTDTQYF,TGTGCCAGTGCCGTGCGTCCTAGCACAGATACGCAGTATTTT